The 18 T cell receptor beta chains listed next were all sequenced from one sample in a study of circulating and synovial CD4+ cells in juvenile arthritis. The data were produced by immunoSEQ multiplex PCR, yet TCRdb's version contains in-frame clones alone and is incomplete. The sample consists of around 31,000 clones, about 95% of them appearing once. Source material: CD4+ T cells from blood. The receptors shown here come from a human donor with juvenile idiopathic arthritis.

The chain recombines TRBV9 with TRBJ2-1; 8 bases line up with TRBD2. Per the germline V gene, CDR1 is SGDLS and CDR2 is YYNGEE. V lost 0 bases to trimming and J lost 3 bases; unmatched junction nucleotides: 5. The CDR3 totals 16 residues. CDR3 region: CASSVAGLAGYNEQFF. The CDR3 bases are TGTGCCAGCAGCGTAGCTGGGCTAGCGGGCTACAATGAGCAGTTCTTC.

The V call is TRBV4-1, the J call TRBJ2-1; a possible D gene is TRBD2 (6 bases). Germline V gives CDR1 MGHRA, CDR2 YSYEKL. The V gene lost 3 bases and the J gene lost 1 base, with 10 bases spanning the gap. The CDR3 has 15 amino acids. As DNA, the CDR3 is TGCGCCAGCAGCCAGGAGGGACTTTCCTACAATGAGCAGTTCTTC. Its translation is CASSQEGLSYNEQFF.

V gene TRBV5-1 combines with J gene TRBJ1-1; tentatively, D is TRBD1 (6 bases). Germline V gene data show CDR1 as SGHRS and CDR2 as YFSETQ. V lost 4 bases and J lost 2, with 18 bases in between. The CDR3 has 16 amino acids. DNA for the CDR3: TGCGCCAGCAGCGAGGCTCGGGACACCCGTAACACTGAAGCTTTCTTT. As protein: CASSEARDTRNTEAFF. Based on the CDR3 plus reference TRBV5-1 and TRBJ1-1, the full variable domain is KAGVTQTPRYLIKTRGQQVTLSCSPISGHRSVSWYQQTPGQGLQFLFEYFSETQRNKGNFPGRFSGRQFSNSRSEMNVSTLELGDSALYLCASSEARDTRNTEAFFGQGTRLTVV.

The rearrangement uses TRBV28 and TRBJ1-1, with D possibly matching TRBD1 (6 bases). Germline CDR1 reads MDHEN; CDR2 reads SYDVKM. The CDR3 spans 15 residues. V was clipped by 3 bases and J by 2 bases, with 13 bases between them. The CDR3 is CASSLGGRHNTEAFF. The CDR3 DNA sequence: TGTGCCAGCAGTTTGGGGGGGCGACATAACACTGAAGCTTTCTTT.

The chain has TRBV28 and TRBJ1-2; 9 bases match TRBD1. V shed 6 bases, J shed 2 bases, and the junction held 7 bases outside the gene matches. In germline, CDR1 is MDHEN, CDR2 SYDVKM. The CDR3 runs 15 residues. The CDR3 coding sequence is TGTGCCAGCAGGGGAACCGGGACAGGGAACTATGGCTACACCTTC. It codes for CASRGTGTGNYGYTF.

The chain has TRBV6-6 and TRBJ2-3; 7 positions agree with TRBD1. Germline trimming cut 4 bases from V and 3 bases from J; bases unmatched to any gene: 10. Germline V gene sequence: CDR1 MNHNY, CDR2 SVGAGI (reference sequence). The CDR3 consists of 16 residues. The CDR3 is CASSLRQDRSTDTQYF. DNA of the CDR3: TGTGCCAGCAGTTTGCGTCAGGACAGGTCGACAGATACGCAGTATTTT.

The CDR3 coding sequence is TGTGCCAGCAGCTTATACGGCGGGGGTCGCCAAGAGACCCAGTACTTC. It codes for CASSLYGGGRQETQYF. The chain couples TRBV7-2 to TRBJ2-5; 7 nucleotides line up with TRBD2. The J segment lost 1 base and the V segment lost 2 bases, leaving 7 bases of the junction unmatched. Germline V CDR1 and CDR2: SGHTA, FQGNSA. The CDR3 loop spans 16 amino acids. Variable domain in full (rest from reference TRBV7-2 and TRBJ2-5): GAGVSQSPSNKVTEKGKDVELRCDPISGHTALYWYRQSLGQGLEFLIYFQGNSAPDKSGLPSDRFSAERTGGSVSTLTIQRTQQEDSAVYLCASSLYGGGRQETQYFGPGTRLLVL.

In this sample, this clone turned up once. The gene calls are TRBV5-1 and TRBJ2-2; 9 nucleotides line up with TRBD2. Germline CDR1 reads SGHRS; CDR2 reads YFSETQ. The trim removed 4 bases at V and 2 bases at J, leaving 6 bases unmatched. This CDR3 has 16 residues. The CDR3, as DNA: TGCGCCAGCAGCCCCGGGACTAGCCCTAACACCGGGGAGCTGTTTTTT. Translation: CASSPGTSPNTGELFF.

This chain uses TRBV2 with TRBJ1-1; D is ambiguous. Germline V gene data show CDR1 as SNHLY and CDR2 as FYNNEI. The CDR3 sequence is 14 residues long. V lost 2 bases to trimming and J lost 5 bases, with 12 bases between them. This CDR3 is CASSEMAGATEAFF. Written as DNA, the CDR3 is TGTGCCAGCAGTGAAATGGCGGGCGCGACTGAAGCTTTCTTT. The entire variable domain, with the rest obtained from reference TRBV2 and TRBJ1-1, is as follows: EPEVTQTPSHQVTQMGQEVILRCVPISNHLYFYWYRQILGQKVEFLVSFYNNEISEKSEIFDDQFSVERPDGSNFTLKIRSTKLEDSAMYFCASSEMAGATEAFFGQGTRLTVV.

V usage is TRBV4-1 and J usage is TRBJ1-2; TRBD1 aligns across 8 bases. The ends lost 0 bases at V and 5 bases at J; junction bases unmatched: 11. This CDR3 has 17 amino acids. Germline-derived CDR1 and CDR2 are MGHRA and YSYEKL. The CDR3 loop is CASSQELTSGGGYGYTF. CDR3 coding DNA: TGCGCCAGCAGCCAAGAGCTTACGTCAGGGGGCGGGTATGGCTACACCTTC.

This chain connects TRBV7-8 to TRBJ1-5; no clear D gene. The CDR3 runs 15 residues. Germline V lookup: CDR1 SGHVS, CDR2 FQNEAQ. Trimming left V 1 base short and J 0 bases short, with 7 bases between. The CDR3 sequence: CASSLDRLSNQPQHF. The CDR3 DNA sequence: TGTGCCAGCAGCTTAGACCGACTTAGCAATCAGCCCCAGCATTTT.

The chain combines TRBV5-1 with TRBJ2-7; 9 bases match TRBD1. Germline values: CDR1 SGHRS, CDR2 YFSETQ. The CDR3 runs 15 residues. V trimming: 4 bases; J trimming: 1 base; junction bases outside the gene matches: 6. The CDR3 sequence is CASSVQGAVSYEQYF. CDR3 in DNA: TGCGCCAGCAGCGTACAGGGGGCTGTGTCCTACGAGCAGTACTTC.

V usage is TRBV28 and J usage is TRBJ1-2; 9 nucleotides agree with TRBD1. V gave up 6 bases and J gave up 2 bases; unmatched junction bases: 28. The CDR3 has 22 residues. Per germline, CDR1 MDHEN and CDR2 SYDVKM. This CDR3 is CASRSPGTGRGFWSRENYGYTF. CDR3 nucleotide sequence: TGTGCCAGCAGATCCCCCGGGACAGGGCGAGGGTTCTGGAGTCGGGAAAACTATGGCTACACCTTC.

The V gene is TRBV6-1, the J gene TRBJ2-1, with 7 bases that match TRBD1. J gave up 10 bases and V 8 bases, and 14 bases lay outside the gene matches. The germline V gene has CDR1 MNHNS and CDR2 SASEGT. CDR3 length equals 14 residues. CDR3 sequence reads: CASLFTGQYREQFF. CDR3 DNA sequence: TGTGCCAGCCTTTTTACGGGACAGTATCGGGAGCAGTTCTTC.

The chain carries TRBV7-3 and TRBJ2-1; D uncertain. Per the germline V gene, CDR1 is SGHTA and CDR2 is FQGTGA. Trimming removed 1 base from V and 4 bases from J, with 11 bases in between. The CDR3 totals 15 residues. In DNA form, the CDR3 reads TGTGCCAGCAGCTTAAAGCCATCCGAGTACAATGAGCAGTTCTTC. Translating it yields CASSLKPSEYNEQFF. Full variable domain (missing parts from reference TRBV7-3 and TRBJ2-1): GAGVSQTPSNKVTEKGKYVELRCDPISGHTALYWYRQSLGQGPEFLIYFQGTGAADDSGLPNDRFFAVRPEGSVSTLKIQRTERGDSAVYLCASSLKPSEYNEQFFGPGTRLTVL.

CDR3 coding DNA: TGTGCCAGCATGGGACAGCAAGGCAATCAGCCCCAGCATTTT. Translation gives CASMGQQGNQPQHF. The J gene is TRBJ1-5, the V gene TRBV2, with 7 bases identical to TRBD1. Germline V gene lookup returns CDR1 SNHLY and CDR2 FYNNEI. V lost 7 bases, J lost 2 bases, and 5 bases stayed unmatched. This CDR3 has 14 residues.

This clone was picked up a small number of times. The chain employs TRBV5-4 and TRBJ1-4; D gene unclear. The CDR3 spans 14 residues. Germline V gives CDR1 SGHNT, CDR2 YYREEE (reference sequence). V was trimmed by 4 bases and J by 3 bases, leaving 10 bases between them. CDR3 protein: CASSRYGANEKLFF. CDR3 sequence (DNA): TGTGCCAGCAGCCGCTATGGAGCTAATGAAAAACTGTTTTTT.

This chain links TRBV4-1 with TRBJ2-3, with 8 positions matching TRBD2. The ends lost 4 bases at V and 4 bases at J; junction bases unmatched: 13. CDR3 length: 17 residues. CDR1 MGHRA and CDR2 YSYEKL come from the germline V gene. The chain's CDR3 is CASSLVTIAGLPDTQYF. CDR3 coding DNA: TGCGCCAGCAGCCTAGTTACAATAGCGGGATTACCAGATACGCAGTATTTT.